Following are 21 T cell receptor beta chains from one sample sequenced in a study of cytotoxic CD8 clonotypes in ibrutinib-treated CLL. Produced via immunoSEQ multiplex PCR; TCRdb's table is partial and in-frame only. The sample has 330,000 or so clones; 67% are singletons. Sequencing was performed on PBMCs, taken after 36 months of ibrutinib treatment. The receptors here all came from a human donor with chronic lymphocytic leukemia.

This chain uses TRBV5-1 with TRBJ2-7, with TRBD1 identical over 9 bases. The ends lost 0 bases at V and 4 bases at J; junction bases unmatched: 5. CDR1 is SGHRS and CDR2 is YFSETQ in the germline V gene. The CDR3 has 15 residues. The DNA for the CDR3 is TGCGCCAGCAGCTTGGGGGGGACAGGGAGGTACGAGCAGTACTTC. The encoded protein is CASSLGGTGRYEQYF. The full variable domain, in which reference TRBV5-1 and TRBJ2-7 provide the parts outside the CDR3, is KAGVTQTPRYLIKTRGQQVTLSCSPISGHRSVSWYQQTPGQGLQFLFEYFSETQRNKGNFPGRFSGRQFSNSRSEMNVSTLELGDSALYLCASSLGGTGRYEQYFGPGTRLTVT.

The chain recombines TRBV7-9 with TRBJ2-7; D possibly uses TRBD1 or TRBD2 (5 bases each). V lost 3 bases and J lost 6, with 24 bases in between. The V gene's germline CDR1 is SEHNR and CDR2 FQNEAQ (reference sequence). The CDR3 runs to 17 residues. The CDR3, as DNA: TGTGCCAGCAGCTTCCCGACAGTTAGAGGGTTGTTCGCCGAGCAGTACTTC. Translation gives CASSFPTVRGLFAEQYF.

This rearrangement joins TRBV5-6 to TRBJ2-7, with D possibly TRBD2 on 6 matching bases. The V and J ends lost 3 bases and 9 bases respectively, with 10 bases between them. The germline V gene has CDR1 SGHDT and CDR2 YYEEEE. This CDR3 is 11 amino acids long. In DNA form, the CDR3 reads TGTGCCAGCAGCTCCGGGACTTTGCAGTACTTC. It encodes CASSSGTLQYF.

This clone was observed many times. The chain has TRBV7-2 and TRBJ1-1; no reliable D call. Looked up from germline, CDR1 is SGHTA and CDR2 is FQGNSA. V dropped 1 base and J dropped 6 bases, with 15 bases sitting between them. The CDR3 totals 15 residues. The CDR3 nucleotides are TGTGCCAGCAGCTTAGTAGGGTCCTACGGCTCTGAAGCTTTCTTT. It specifies CASSLVGSYGSEAFF.

Of note for this clone: Other DNA sequences within the sample encode an identical CDR3. V gene TRBV29-1 combines with J gene TRBJ2-7; 7 bases are a match to TRBD1. Germline V lookup: CDR1 SQVTM, CDR2 ANQGSEA. This CDR3 has 12 amino acids. The V and J ends lost 0 bases and 4 bases, in that order; junction bases with no gene match: 0. In DNA, the CDR3 is TGCAGCGTTGAAGACAGGGGGTACGAGCAGTACTTC. Its protein is CSVEDRGYEQYF.

V and J are TRBV7-6 and TRBJ2-3, with 10 nucleotides matching TRBD2. V trimming: 4 bases; J trimming: 2 bases; junction bases outside the gene matches: 12. The CDR3 has 18 amino acids. The germline V gene has CDR1 SGHVS and CDR2 FNYEAQ. CDR3 in DNA: TGTGCCAGCAGCTCTGGACCGATAGCGGGAGGATTCACAGATACGCAGTATTTT. This gives the protein CASSSGPIAGGFTDTQYF.

This clone was detected only a few times. The gene calls are TRBV28 and TRBJ1-5; tentative D call: TRBD1 (6 bases). Germline V gene data show CDR1 as MDHEN and CDR2 as SYDVKM. This CDR3 is built from 15 residues. V was shortened by 5 bases and J by 0 bases, with 11 bases between the two germline ends. CDR3 sequence reads: CASSKTGISNQPQHF. The CDR3 DNA is TGTGCCAGCAGTAAAACAGGGATTAGCAATCAGCCCCAGCATTTT.

The rearrangement links TRBV6-5 to TRBJ2-3; the match to TRBD2 covers 11 bases. Germline-derived CDR1 and CDR2 are MNHEY and SVGAGI. With 3 bases clipped from V and 5 bases from J, the junction kept 4 bases outside the gene matches. The CDR3 has 15 amino acids. The CDR3 here is CASSYPGTSGDTQYF. CDR3 nucleotides: TGTGCCAGCAGTTATCCTGGGACTAGCGGAGATACGCAGTATTTT.

V gene TRBV7-8 combines with J gene TRBJ2-7, with unresolved D. The CDR3 is 12 amino acids. V lost 5 bases to trimming and J lost 3 bases, with 8 bases between them. Germline loops: CDR1 SGHVS, CDR2 FQNEAQ. The CDR3 reads CASSPQSYEQYF. CDR3 nucleotides: TGTGCCAGCAGCCCACAAAGCTACGAGCAGTACTTC.

This clone was counted only a few times. The chain recombines TRBV7-9 with TRBJ1-1; 8 bases are a match to TRBD1. The CDR3 loop spans 14 amino acids. Germline trimming cut 4 bases from V and 6 bases from J; bases unmatched to any gene: 7. Looked up from germline, CDR1 is SEHNR and CDR2 is FQNEAQ (reference sequence). This CDR3 is CASSSYDRGAEAFF. DNA for the CDR3: TGTGCCAGCAGCTCCTACGACAGGGGTGCTGAAGCTTTCTTT.

This chain links TRBV5-4 with TRBJ2-7; 9 positions agree with TRBD2. With V trimmed by 9 bases and J by 2 bases, 9 bases remained unmatched. The germline CDR1 and CDR2 sequences are SGHNT and YYREEE (reference sequence). The CDR3 is 14 amino acids. CDR3 nucleotides: TGTGCCAAACGATGGCGGGAGGGCCCCTACGAGCAGTACTTC. This gives the protein CAKRWREGPYEQYF.

This clone was seen only a few times. The CDR3 protein is CASSSPRTGSGNTIYF. CDR3 DNA: TGTGCCAGCAGTTCCCCCCGTACAGGCTCTGGAAACACCATATATTTT. The chain is built from TRBV28 and TRBJ1-3, with D possibly being TRBD1 (5 bases). The V gene lost 4 bases and the J gene lost 0 bases, with 13 bases spanning the gap. The CDR3 sequence is 16 residues long. The germline gives CDR1 MDHEN, CDR2 SYDVKM.

This clone was recorded a few times. The chain combines TRBV2 with TRBJ2-7; D is unresolved. Trimming removed 5 bases from V and 4 bases from J, with 12 bases in between. Germline V CDR1 and CDR2: SNHLY, FYNNEI. The CDR3 extends over 13 amino acids. CDR3 amino acids: CASSYDNLYEQYF. The CDR3 nucleotides are TGTGCCAGCAGTTACGACAACCTTTACGAGCAGTACTTC.

The V gene is TRBV5-4, the J gene TRBJ1-6; D ambiguous. This CDR3 is built from 15 residues. Trimming took off 4 bases at V and 7 bases at J, with 15 bases between the two ends. The germline CDR1 and CDR2 sequences are SGHNT and YYREEE (reference sequence). The CDR3 DNA sequence: TGTGCCAGCAGCCCAAGCGCTAGTCGGAATTCACCCCTCCACTTT. This translates into CASSPSASRNSPLHF.

This chain connects TRBV27 to TRBJ2-7; 7 nucleotides align to TRBD2. The CDR3 length is 14 residues. From germline, CDR1 is MNHEY and CDR2 SMNVEV (reference sequence). The V and J ends lost 6 bases and 3 bases, in that order; junction bases with no gene match: 8. The CDR3 DNA reads as TGTGCCAGCAGAGATAGCGGGTACCTCTACGAGCAGTACTTC. This gives the protein CASRDSGYLYEQYF.

The genes are TRBV27 and TRBJ2-5; D is undetermined. This CDR3 has 18 residues. CDR1 and CDR2 from the germline V gene are MNHEY and SMNVEV (reference sequence). V was cut by 6 bases and J by 0 bases, with 23 bases left in between. The CDR3 reads CASSQEGPYLAYQETQYF. Here the CDR3 DNA reads TGTGCCAGCAGCCAAGAAGGGCCGTATTTAGCATACCAAGAGACCCAGTACTTC.

This clone was seen a few times. At the DNA level, this CDR3 is encoded by other sequences in the same sample as well. This sequence joins TRBV4-1 and TRBJ1-3; D is unresolved. The V end was cut by 0 bases, the J end by 5 bases, with 8 bases between. Per the germline V gene, CDR1 is MGHRA and CDR2 is YSYEKL. CDR3 size: 14 residues. The CDR3 region is CASSQDNSRNTIYF. The CDR3, as DNA: TGCGCCAGCAGCCAAGATAACAGCAGAAACACCATATATTTT.

The chain couples TRBV19 to TRBJ2-7; no reliable D call. The CDR3 contains 16 residues. The ends were cut back, 3 bases at V and 3 bases at J, with 18 bases in the middle. Germline V gene sequence: CDR1 LNHDA, CDR2 SQIVND (reference sequence). The CDR3 DNA follows: TGTGCCAGTAGTATCGTCCTTGGCGGAGAACACTACGAGCAGTACTTC. Its translation is CASSIVLGGEHYEQYF.

V usage is TRBV29-1 and J usage is TRBJ2-7; D is unclear. V was shortened by 0 bases and J by 5 bases, with 11 bases between the two germline ends. The CDR3 has 13 residues. Germline V gives CDR1 SQVTM, CDR2 ANQGSEA. This chain's CDR3 is CSVEDGLTNEQYF. In DNA, the CDR3 is TGCAGCGTTGAAGATGGGTTGACAAACGAGCAGTACTTC.

This chain uses TRBV11-2 with TRBJ2-7, with 8 positions matching TRBD1. This CDR3 region has 15 residues. V gave up 2 bases and J gave up 3 bases; unmatched junction bases: 6. Germline V gives CDR1 SGHAT, CDR2 FQNNGV. The chain's CDR3 is CASSLSAGGLYEQYF. The CDR3 coding sequence is TGTGCCAGCAGCTTATCGGCAGGGGGCCTCTACGAGCAGTACTTC.

In nucleotides, the CDR3 is TGTGCCAGCAGTTCGAACAGGGGGATGGACTACGAGCAGTACTTC. This sequence encodes CASSSNRGMDYEQYF. The chain combines TRBV28 with TRBJ2-7; 8 bases are shared with TRBD1. The CDR3 contains 15 residues. V lost 4 bases and J lost 3; bases outside the gene matches: 8. From germline, CDR1 is MDHEN and CDR2 SYDVKM.